This TCR beta chain was recovered during a study of CD4 T cells in relation to SARS-CoV-2 and coronaviruses. The assay was immunoSEQ multiplex PCR, and TCRdb's table has in-frame clones only and misses some. The data contain more than 20,000 clones, approximately 82% of them singletons. The CDR3 covers 15 residues. Looked up from germline, CDR1 is SGHRS and CDR2 is YFSETQ. Trimming left V 4 bases short and J 2 bases short, with 16 bases between. CD4+ T cells from unexposed donors were obtained before the COVID-19 pandemic (2011-2018). After about 10 days of culture, CD4+ T cells were isolated. Worth noting for this clone: Its specificity is not known.

The V gene is TRBV5-1, the J gene TRBJ2-7, with D maybe TRBD1 (5 bases). The material sequenced was CD4+ T cells from PBMCs, cultured in vitro. The sequence was obtained from a human donor in good health. DNA for the CDR3: TGCGCCAGCAGCGCGCAGGGTTCTGAGACCTACGAGCAGTACTTC. Its translation is CASSAQGSETYEQYF.